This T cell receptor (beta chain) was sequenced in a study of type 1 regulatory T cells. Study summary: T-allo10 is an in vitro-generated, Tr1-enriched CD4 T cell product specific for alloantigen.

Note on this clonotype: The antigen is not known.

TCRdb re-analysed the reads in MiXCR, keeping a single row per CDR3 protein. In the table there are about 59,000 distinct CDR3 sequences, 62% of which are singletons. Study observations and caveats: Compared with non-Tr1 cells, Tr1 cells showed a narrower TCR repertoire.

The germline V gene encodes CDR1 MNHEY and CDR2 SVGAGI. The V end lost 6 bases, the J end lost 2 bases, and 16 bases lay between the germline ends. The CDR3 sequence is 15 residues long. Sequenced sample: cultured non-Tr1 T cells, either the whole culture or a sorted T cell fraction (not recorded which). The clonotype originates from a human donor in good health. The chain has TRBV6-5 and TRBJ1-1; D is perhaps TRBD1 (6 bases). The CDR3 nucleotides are TGTGCCAGCAGCGTCGGGACACTCGATAACACTGAAGCTTTCTTT. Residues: CASSVGTLDNTEAFF.